Presented here are 15 T cell receptor beta chains from one specimen sequenced in a study of memory CD4+ T cells and cytomegalovirus serostatus. Sequencing used immunoSEQ multiplex PCR; TCRdb keeps in-frame clones, though not all of them. The sample consists of tens of thousands of clones, over 60% of them appearing once. The sort gate was single viable CD3+CD4+CD8-CD45RO+ cells for memory CD4+ T cells. The sequenced material came from memory CD4+ T cells from blood. The receptors derive from an adult in good health and CMV-seronegative.

The genes are TRBV18 and TRBJ2-7; 10 bases are a match to TRBD1. This CDR3 is built from 16 residues. Germline CDR1 reads KGHSH; CDR2 reads LQKENI. V was clipped by 5 bases and J by 5 bases; unmatched bases: 12. The CDR3 nucleotides are TGTGCCAGCTCAATATTCCCGGGACAGGGGATCAACGAGCAGTACTTC. It encodes CASSIFPGQGINEQYF.

The chain employs TRBV4-1 and TRBJ1-5; D not certain. Germline V gene data show CDR1 as MGHRA and CDR2 as YSYEKL. CDR3 length: 15 amino acids. V lost 1 base, J lost 3 bases, and 10 bases lay in between. The CDR3 region is CASSQGFGINQPQHF. CDR3 sequence (DNA): TGCGCCAGCAGCCAAGGGTTTGGTATCAATCAGCCCCAGCATTTT.

This chain connects TRBV7-9 to TRBJ2-5, with 7 bases fitting TRBD1. CDR3 length: 15 residues. CDR1 and CDR2 from the germline V gene are SEHNR and FQNEAQ (reference sequence). Germline trimming cut 3 bases from V and 4 bases from J; bases unmatched to any gene: 8. The CDR3 DNA reads TGTGCCAGCAGCTTGAGGGCAGGGGGTTCAGAGACCCAGTACTTC. Translation gives CASSLRAGGSETQYF. The full variable domain, in which reference TRBV7-9 and TRBJ2-5 provide the parts outside the CDR3, is DTGVSQNPRHKITKRGQNVTFRCDPISEHNRLYWYRQTLGQGPEFLTYFQNEAQLEKSRLLSDRFSAERPKGSFSTLEIQRTEQGDSAMYLCASSLRAGGSETQYFGPGTRLLVL.

This clone showed up just once. The V call is TRBV11-3, the J call TRBJ2-3, with 9 bases matching TRBD2. In germline, CDR1 is SGHNT, CDR2 YENEEA. With 3 bases clipped from V and 3 bases from J, the junction kept 7 bases outside the gene matches. This CDR3 contains 16 residues. The CDR3 nucleotides read TGTGCCAGCAGCTTTAGGGCTAGCGGGACGACAGATACGCAGTATTTT. This encodes CASSFRASGTTDTQYF. Supplemented by reference TRBV11-3 and TRBJ2-3, the full variable domain reads EAGVVQSPRYKIIEKKQPVAFWCNPISGHNTLYWYLQNLGQGPELLIRYENEEAVDDSQLPKDRFSAERLKGVDSTLKIQPAELGDSAVYLCASSFRASGTTDTQYFGPGTRLTVL.

The rearrangement uses TRBV5-1 and TRBJ2-3; 7 bases line up with TRBD1. CDR3 size: 15 residues. The ends lost 0 bases at V and 6 bases at J; junction bases unmatched: 7. The germline V gene has CDR1 SGHRS and CDR2 YFSETQ. This chain's CDR3 is CASSLEQGEWDTQYF. The CDR3 nucleotides read TGCGCCAGCAGCTTGGAGCAGGGGGAATGGGATACGCAGTATTTT.

There are a few counts of this clone. J is TRBJ1-3 and V is TRBV30; 8 positions agree with TRBD1. CDR3 length: 13 residues. Germline trimming cut 4 bases from V and 8 bases from J; bases unmatched to any gene: 7. Germline V lookup: CDR1 GTSNPN, CDR2 SVGIG (reference sequence). This CDR3 reads CAWTLDRAYTIYF. In DNA, the CDR3 is TGTGCCTGGACCTTGGACAGGGCATACACCATATATTTT. The full variable domain, completed using reference TRBV30 and TRBJ1-3, is SQTIHQWPATLVQPVGSPLSLECTVEGTSNPNLYWYRQAAGRGLQLLFYSVGIGQISSEVPQNLSASRPQDRQFILSSKKLLLSDSGFYLCAWTLDRAYTIYFGEGSWLTVV.

J is TRBJ1-1 and V is TRBV18; possibly TRBD1 for D (6 bases). Trimming left V 6 bases short and J 4 bases short, with 12 bases between. The CDR3 extends over 13 amino acids. Germline assignment: CDR1 KGHSH and CDR2 LQKENI. CDR3 amino acids: CASSPDRTTEAFF. The CDR3 DNA reads TGTGCCAGCTCGCCCGACAGGACCACTGAAGCTTTCTTT.

V and J are TRBV30 and TRBJ1-1; no clear D gene. The CDR3 totals 15 residues. V was shortened by 5 bases and J by 0 bases, with 16 bases between the two germline ends. Germline-derived CDR1 and CDR2 are GTSNPN and SVGIG (reference sequence). CDR3 amino acids: CAWVRGQPMNTEAFF. CDR3 nucleotide sequence: TGTGCCTGGGTCCGCGGGCAGCCAATGAACACTGAAGCTTTCTTT.

By share, this clone ranks as medium-sized (0.01 to 0.1%). The chain recombines TRBV2 with TRBJ1-4; D gene uncertain. The CDR3 runs to 11 residues. Per the germline V gene, CDR1 is SNHLY and CDR2 is FYNNEI. The V and J ends lost 8 bases and 8 bases respectively, with 9 bases between them. DNA for the CDR3: TGTGCCAGCTCTTGGAGGGAAAAACTGTTTTTT. Translation gives CASSWREKLFF.

This sequence joins TRBV12-5 and TRBJ2-2; 7 positions agree with TRBD1. The V gene end was trimmed by 0 bases and the J gene end by 6 bases; junction bases not matched to a gene: 4. CDR3 length: 15 amino acids. From germline, CDR1 is LGHNT and CDR2 FRNRAP. CDR3 region: CASGLVYQGAGELFF. CDR3 DNA sequence: TGTGCTAGTGGTTTGGTATATCAGGGGGCCGGGGAGCTGTTTTTT.

This clone was seen more than once but under ten times. V and J are TRBV7-8 and TRBJ1-5, with D tentatively TRBD1 (6 bases). V dropped 5 bases and J dropped 6 bases, with 14 bases sitting between them. Germline CDR1 SGHVS, CDR2 FQNEAQ. This CDR3 is 14 amino acids long. The CDR3 spells CASSPTGTLQPQHF. The CDR3, as DNA: TGTGCCAGCAGCCCCACAGGGACGCTTCAGCCCCAGCATTTT.

The rearrangement uses TRBV11-3 and TRBJ2-1, with D hard to call. This CDR3 comprises 13 residues. The germline gives CDR1 SGHNT, CDR2 YENEEA. Trimming took off 5 bases at V and 7 bases at J, with 12 bases between the two ends. CDR3 region: CASSRVGWNEQFF. For the CDR3, the DNA is TGTGCCAGCAGCCGAGTGGGCTGGAATGAGCAGTTCTTC.

This chain connects TRBV6-1 to TRBJ2-5; D possibly corresponds to TRBD2 (5 bases). The CDR3 runs 14 residues. Germline CDR1 is MNHNS and CDR2 is SASEGT. The V end was cut by 1 base, the J end by 3 bases, with 9 bases between. In DNA form, the CDR3 reads TGTGCCAGCAGTGAAGGTGGGAGAGAAGAGACCCAGTACTTC. Protein sequence: CASSEGGREETQYF.

V is TRBV5-1 and J is TRBJ1-1, with TRBD1 as a possible D gene (5 bases). This CDR3 is 14 amino acids long. Trimming took off 7 bases at V and 1 base at J, with 14 bases between the two ends. Germline V lookup: CDR1 SGHRS, CDR2 YFSETQ. CDR3 nucleotides: TGCGCCAGCCGATACCCGGGACCGAACACTGAAGCTTTCTTT. Translation gives CASRYPGPNTEAFF.

V and J are TRBV7-2 and TRBJ2-1; the D gene is possibly TRBD2 (6 bases). The length of the CDR3 is 14 residues. The germline V and J ends were trimmed by 3 bases and 4 bases, with 10 bases remaining between them. The germline gives CDR1 SGHTA, CDR2 FQGNSA. The CDR3 reads CASSLLATYNEQFF. CDR3 DNA: TGTGCCAGCAGCTTGCTAGCGACTTACAATGAGCAGTTCTTC.